Each of the 11 T cell receptor beta chains below was sequenced from the same sample in a study of tumor and adjacent non-tumor tissue in lung cancer. A modified ARM-PCR protocol with three rounds of nested PCR amplified TCRbeta. TCRdb fed the multiplex PCR reads into MiXCR, producing one record per CDR3 protein. The table lists over 100,000 distinct CDR3 sequences, 75% of them singletons, with 30% to 45% in the top ten. RNA was extracted from bulk tissue without any cell sorting. The sequenced sample consisted of lung tumor tissue. Receptors originate from a woman in her sixties with non-small cell lung cancer.

This clonotype appeared once. Without the conserved terminal phenylalanine or tryptophan, this CDR3 likely stems from a read error. The rearrangement uses TRBV6-2 or TRBV6-3 and TRBJ1-5; TRBD1 might be the D (6 bases). Germline lookup yields CDR1 MNHEY and CDR2 SVGEGT. The CDR3 spans 12 residues. CDR3 sequence: CASGGDYQPQHS. As DNA, the CDR3 is TGTGCCAGCGGGGGCGACTATCAGCCTCAGCATTCT.

Regarding this clonotype: This may arise from a read error, as a much more abundant clone is one base away. The conserved final phenylalanine or tryptophan is absent from the CDR3, which likely points to a read error. The chain carries TRBV4-3 and TRBJ2-1, with 14 bases that match TRBD2. The CDR3 totals 17 residues. V dropped 4 bases and J dropped 6; count of bases not matched to a gene: 8. Per the germline V gene, CDR1 is LGHNA and CDR2 is YSLEER. In DNA form, the CDR3 reads TGCGCCAGCAGCCGCCTGGGGGGACTAGCGGGAGCCAATGAGCAGTTCCTC. Protein: CASSRLGGLAGANEQFL.

In the case of this clonotype: The junction shows a germline mismatch at one end, possibly a read error. The rearrangement joins TRBV20-1 to TRBJ2-5; maybe TRBD1 (6 bases). The CDR3 is 15 residues long. Germline lookup yields CDR1 DFQATT and CDR2 SNEGSKA (reference sequence). CDR3 sequence reads: CSVRDPTGSMETQYF. The CDR3 DNA sequence: TGCAGTGTTAGAGATCCAACAGGGAGCATGGAGACCCAGTACTTC.

On this clonotype: An end of the junction does not agree with germline; a read error may underlie this. The chain uses TRBV11-3 and TRBJ1-1, with unresolved D. The V gene's germline CDR1 is SGHNT and CDR2 YENEEA. This CDR3 spans 14 amino acids. The chain's CDR3 is CASSLGHSSTEAFF. DNA of the CDR3: TGTGCCAGCAGCTTAGGACACTCCTCTACTGAAGCATTCTTT.

V gene TRBV29-1 combines with J gene TRBJ2-7; 8 nucleotides match TRBD1. Looked up from germline, CDR1 is SQVTM and CDR2 is ANQGSEA. This CDR3 spans 14 amino acids. CDR3 amino acids: CRLVPGRGRSEQYF. CDR3 nucleotides: TGCCGCCTTGTCCCGGGCAGGGGGCGTAGCGAGCAGTACTTC.

This clonotype was seen more than once but under ten times. A much bigger clone sits one base away, suggesting this may be a read error. This chain connects TRBV29-1 to TRBJ2-5, with TRBD2 matching 7 bases. CDR3 size: 14 residues. Germline trimming cut 6 bases from V and 9 bases from J; bases unmatched to any gene: 16. CDR1 and CDR2 from the germline V gene are SQVTM and ANQGSEA. The CDR3 sequence: CSVTTGGGFGAQYF. CDR3 bases: TGCAGCGTGACAACTGGCGGGGGATTCGGGGCCCAGTACTTC.

This clonotype showed up just once. Possible read error: a much larger clone is one base away. The V and J genes are TRBV20-1 and TRBJ1-2; possible D gene TRBD1, 6 bases. The CDR3 contains 14 residues. Germline values: CDR1 DFQATT, CDR2 SNEGSKA (reference sequence). The CDR3 region is CSGRDFRGATGYTF. DNA for the CDR3: TGCAGTGGTAGAGATTTTCGGGGGGCGACTGGCTACACCTTC.

There are a few counts of this clonotype. The CDR3 DNA reads TGTGCCAGCTCTCGGAACTTCGGATACGAGCAGTACTTC. Its protein product is CASSRNFGYEQYF. The J gene is TRBJ2-7, the V gene TRBV28; no reliable D call. This CDR3 spans 13 amino acids. V was trimmed by 8 bases and J by 4 bases, leaving 15 bases between them. Germline CDR1 and CDR2: MDHEN and SYDVKM.

In regard to this clonotype: This may arise from a read error, as a much more abundant clone is one base away. The genes are TRBV6-6 and TRBJ1-1; no firm D call. Deletions cut 7 bases from V and 3 bases from J, with 18 bases between. This CDR3 is 15 amino acids long. Germline V CDR1 and CDR2: MNHNY, SVGAGI (reference sequence). The CDR3 sequence: CASIWETTGDTEAFF. CDR3 nucleotide sequence: TGTGCCAGCATCTGGGAAACGACGGGTGACACTGAAGCTTTCTTT.

About this clonotype: Being one base from a much bigger clone, this may be a read error. The V call is TRBV30, the J call TRBJ1-6, with 8 bases lining up with TRBD1. This CDR3 comprises 14 residues. The V gene's germline CDR1 is GTSNPN and CDR2 SVGIG (reference sequence). The CDR3 sequence: CAWTVTGANSSLHF. In DNA form, the CDR3 reads TGTGCCTGGACCGTGACAGGGGCAAATTCATCCCTCCACTTT.

The chain is built from TRBV10-2 and TRBJ2-3, with D uncertain. This CDR3 has 16 residues. V shed 5 bases and J shed 5 bases, with 20 bases lying between them. Germline CDR1 is WSHSY and CDR2 is SAAADI. For the CDR3, the DNA is TGCGCCAGCAGTTCCCAGTGTGAGGTTCTTGGAGATACGCAGTATTTT. This encodes CASSSQCEVLGDTQYF.